This is a list of T cell receptor beta chains from one sample in a study of blood T cells in healthy people across ages. TCRdb recomputed calls from the 5' RACE reads with MiXCR, one row per CDR3 protein. The sample carries about 800,000 distinct CDR3 sequences, approximately 25% recorded once. These data are also associated with another study on T cells of mothers and their children.

The material sequenced was blood. These TCRs come from a boy aged 5-17 years in good health. The CDR3 runs from the conserved cysteine through the conserved F or W.

V gene	J gene	CDR3 protein
TRBV6-2/TRBV6-3	TRBJ2-5	CASSTSLEEQYF
TRBV28	TRBJ2-5	CASSPSGLGGWSEETQYF
TRBV7-9	TRBJ2-2	CASSLRPPNVGELFF
TRBV4-1	TRBJ1-4	CASNSRDRSNEKLFF
TRBV5-1	TRBJ1-6	CASRSTGKNSPLHF
TRBV12-3/TRBV12-4	TRBJ1-3	CASSFWATSGNTIYF
TRBV4-3	-	CASSPAKSSYEQYF
TRBV15	TRBJ2-2	CATSRDMETGELFF
TRBV7-6	TRBJ2-1	CASSLDPGQNNEQFF
TRBV5-1	TRBJ2-5	CASSLTPDRQETQYF
TRBV20-1	TRBJ2-5	CSARTGGGDETQYF
TRBV7-8	TRBJ2-1	CASSLAGGWREYNEQFF
TRBV11-2	TRBJ2-1	CASSLLQGADEQFF
TRBV7-6	TRBJ2-7	CASSLGGGPHEQYF
TRBV20-1	TRBJ2-3	CSARAGGLNMDTQYF
TRBV20-1	TRBJ2-3	CSARDWGAGGDTQYF
TRBV20-1	TRBJ1-5	CSARDLVGNQPQHF
TRBV7-8	TRBJ1-4	CASSLSAGREKLFF
TRBV5-1	TRBJ2-7	CASSGNYEQYF
TRBV7-9	TRBJ2-1	CASSFTSGLSSSYNEQFF
TRBV28	TRBJ2-7	CASSSRGSREPYEQYF
TRBV20-1	TRBJ1-4	CSAQDRVLGKLFF
TRBV20-1	TRBJ2-2	CSAENTGELFF